This T cell receptor (beta chain) was captured in a study of cytomegalovirus exposure and HLA in healthy donors. The germline V gene has CDR1 SGHDT and CDR2 YYEEEE. The CDR3 has 17 residues. V lost 2 bases and J 2 bases, leaving 16 bases between the germline ends. PCR amplification relied on 60 Vbeta primers (plus 13 Jbeta primers). Sequenced by immunoSEQ multiplex PCR; TCRdb stores in-frame clones only, minus some. The table includes about 170,000 clones, 70% to 80% detected once. The sequenced material came from PBMCs. The chain recombines TRBV5-6 with TRBJ1-4; D gene ambiguous. This TCR was recovered from a woman in her twenties or thirties in good health and CMV-seropositive. The CDR3 DNA sequence: TGTGCCAGCAGCTTCCGTAGGTTCGGGTCGACTAATGAAAAACTGTTTTTT. Protein sequence: CASSFRRFGSTNEKLFF.